A single sample gave rise to the 7 T cell receptor beta chains below, sequenced in a study of cytomegalovirus exposure and HLA in healthy donors. TCRdb keeps only in-frame clones here, not all; method: immunoSEQ multiplex PCR. The sample yields roughly 350,000 clones, approximately 90% seen once. The specimen sequenced was PBMCs. The receptors here all came from a woman younger than 30 in good health and CMV-seronegative.

This clone was detected once. The chain uses TRBV13 and TRBJ2-7; 7 bases agree with TRBD2. The CDR3 totals 14 residues. With V trimmed by 5 bases and J by 1 base, 5 bases remained unmatched. Germline V gene lookup returns CDR1 PRHDT and CDR2 FYEKMQ (reference sequence). The CDR3 nucleotides read TGTGCCAGCAGCCCCTCTAGCGGATCCTACGAGCAGTACTTC. This codes for CASSPSSGSYEQYF.

The chain uses TRBV9 and TRBJ2-1; 7 bases agree with TRBD2. The CDR3 consists of 17 residues. V was pared by 0 bases and J by 8 bases, with 14 bases of the junction left unmatched. Germline V lookup: CDR1 SGDLS, CDR2 YYNGEE. The CDR3 sequence is CASSVGSLGRFGDEQFF. The CDR3 DNA reads as TGTGCCAGCAGCGTAGGGTCGCTCGGGAGGTTTGGGGATGAGCAGTTCTTC.

The chain links TRBV6-5 to TRBJ2-7, with a possible D match to TRBD1 (6 bases). Germline V CDR1 and CDR2: MNHEY, SVGAGI. The V end lost 6 bases, the J end lost 2 bases, and 11 bases lay between the germline ends. CDR3 length: 13 residues. In DNA form, the CDR3 reads TGTGCCAGCAGCCCACCAGGGGCCTACGAGCAGTACTTC. This gives the protein CASSPPGAYEQYF.

J is TRBJ2-2 and V is TRBV11-3; D remains unclear. The CDR3 has 14 residues. V dropped 2 bases and J dropped 7 bases, with 11 bases sitting between them. Germline CDR1 is SGHNT and CDR2 is YENEEA. CDR3 nucleotides: TGTGCCAGCAGCTTATCCGGCCAGCGCGGGGAGCTGTTTTTT. It yields the protein CASSLSGQRGELFF.

This CDR3 is CASSQDVASGAETQYF. The CDR3 DNA is TGCGCCAGCAGCCAAGATGTGGCTAGCGGGGCGGAGACCCAGTACTTC. The rearrangement links TRBV4-3 to TRBJ2-5; 9 nucleotides match TRBD2. J lost 5 bases, V lost 0 bases, and 7 bases had no gene match. The CDR3 runs to 16 residues. The germline V gene has CDR1 LGHNA and CDR2 YSLEER.

This rearrangement joins TRBV5-4 to TRBJ2-7, with D maybe TRBD1 (5 bases). Trimming took off 1 base at V and 2 bases at J, with 10 bases between the two ends. The CDR3 consists of 14 residues. Per the germline V gene, CDR1 is SGHNT and CDR2 is YYREEE (reference sequence). DNA for the CDR3: TGTGCCAGCAGCTTGCAGGGTCCCACCTACGAGCAGTACTTC. It yields the protein CASSLQGPTYEQYF.

This clone has only one observation. V and J are TRBV2 and TRBJ1-4, with 7 bases that match TRBD1. V lost 6 bases, J lost 0 bases, and 7 bases stayed unmatched. Looked up from germline, CDR1 is SNHLY and CDR2 is FYNNEI. CDR3 length: 16 amino acids. The CDR3 sequence is CASRMTGSTTNEKLFF. The CDR3 bases are TGTGCCAGCAGGATGACAGGGTCTACAACTAATGAAAAACTGTTTTTT.